These 31 T cell receptor beta chains were sequenced from one sample in a study of human T cells and chemical hapten exposure. As to time point: pre-sensitization, week 0. Treatment: therapeutic diphenylcyclopropenone sensitization with weekly scalp DPC. TCRdb used MiXCR to reprocess the RACE reads, holding one entry per CDR3 protein. The sample carries under 65,000 distinct CDR3 sequences, approximately 9.8% recorded once. This sample comprised whole blood, obtained in connection with sensitization to the hapten diphenylcyclopropenone (DPC). These receptors were taken from a woman aged 40 to 55 with alopecia areata. Some clones in this sample may be carry-over from other donors' samples.

This clonotype has a handful of counts. This rearrangement joins TRBV18 to TRBJ2-7; D uncertain. Germline V gene sequence: CDR1 KGHSH, CDR2 LQKENI. The CDR3 has 13 residues. V was cut by 0 bases and J by 6 bases, with 9 bases left in between. As DNA, the CDR3 is TGTGCCAGCTCACCACCGGTGGGCCTCGAGCAGTACTTC. It yields the protein CASSPPVGLEQYF. The variable domain in full, completed from reference TRBV18 and TRBJ2-7, reads NAGVMQNPRHLVRRRGQEARLRCSPMKGHSHVYWYRQLPEEGLKFMVYLQKENIIDESGMPKERFSAEFPKEGPSILRIQQVVRGDSAAYFCASSPPVGLEQYFGPGTRLTVT.

In regard to this clonotype: A much larger clone lies a single base off, so this may be a read error. The rearrangement uses TRBV12-3 or TRBV12-4 and TRBJ1-2; D is undetermined. The CDR3 loop spans 13 amino acids. The V gene lost 3 bases and the J gene lost 2 bases, with 7 bases spanning the gap. The CDR3 spells CASSLDENYGYTF. The DNA for the CDR3 is TGTGCCAGCAGTTTGGACGAAAACTATGGCTACACCTTC.

Only a few counts were recorded for this clonotype. The chain joins TRBV11-2 to TRBJ2-1; D is uncertain. Trimming pared 0 bases from V and 8 bases from J, leaving 2 bases between. The CDR3 spans 11 residues. Germline assignment: CDR1 SGHAT and CDR2 FQNNGV. The chain's CDR3 is CASSLEDEQFF. Written as DNA, the CDR3 is TGTGCCAGCAGCTTAGAGGATGAGCAGTTCTTC.

At least ten counts were recorded for this clonotype. This chain joins TRBV20-1 and TRBJ1-1; D is uncertain. The ends were cut back, 0 bases at V and 0 bases at J, with 20 bases in the middle. Germline V gives CDR1 DFQATT, CDR2 SNEGSKA (reference sequence). The CDR3 is 18 residues long. CDR3 bases: TGCAGTGCTAGAGATCTCCTTATGGCGGAGAACATGAACACTGAAGCTTTCTTT. It yields the protein CSARDLLMAENMNTEAFF.

This clonotype was observed at least ten times. This sequence joins TRBV20-1 and TRBJ2-7; maybe TRBD1 (5 bases). Trimming pared 6 bases from V and 13 bases from J, leaving 19 bases between. Germline CDR1 reads DFQATT; CDR2 reads SNEGSKA (reference sequence). The CDR3 covers 11 residues. The chain's CDR3 is CSAIIRQTEYF. The DNA of the CDR3 is TGCAGTGCCATTATTCGACAGACCGAATACTTC.

The rearrangement uses TRBV6-1 and TRBJ2-3, with a weak D call TRBD2 (7 bases). This CDR3 region has 14 residues. V lost 6 bases and J lost 4, with 14 bases in between. In germline, CDR1 is MNHNS, CDR2 SASEGT. The CDR3 sequence is CASRLRGGADTQYF. Here the CDR3 DNA reads TGTGCCAGCAGGCTCAGGGGAGGGGCAGATACGCAGTATTTT.

This clonotype was detected ten times or more. The J gene is TRBJ1-1, the V gene TRBV7-2; no clear D gene. The CDR3 covers 14 residues. Between the trimmed V and J ends, which lost 2 bases and 1 base, there was a span of 8 bases. Germline-derived CDR1 and CDR2 are SGHTA and FQGNSA. The CDR3 region is CASSLYLGNTEAFF. CDR3 in DNA: TGTGCCAGCAGCTTATATCTGGGGAACACTGAAGCTTTCTTT. Together with reference TRBV7-2 and TRBJ1-1, the CDR3 gives the full variable domain: GAGVSQSPSNKVTEKGKDVELRCDPISGHTALYWYRQSLGQGLEFLIYFQGNSAPDKSGLPSDRFSAERTGGSVSTLTIQRTQQEDSAVYLCASSLYLGNTEAFFGQGTRLTVV.

Ten or more counts support this clonotype. The chain uses TRBV18 and TRBJ1-1, with a weak D call TRBD1 (5 bases). Germline V gene sequence: CDR1 KGHSH, CDR2 LQKENI. The CDR3 loop spans 14 amino acids. Between the trimmed V and J ends, which lost 6 bases and 0 bases, there was a span of 11 bases. CDR3 sequence: CASSRGGMNTEAFF. For the CDR3, the DNA is TGTGCCAGCTCGCGGGGGGGGATGAACACTGAAGCTTTCTTT.

In this sample, this clonotype is medium-sized. This chain joins TRBV5-6 and TRBJ2-3; a weak D match, TRBD1 (5 bases). The germline V gene has CDR1 SGHDT and CDR2 YYEEEE. This CDR3 region has 13 residues. The V end lost 0 bases, the J end lost 4 bases, and 6 bases lay between the germline ends. The CDR3 loop reads CASSLGGSDTQYF. CDR3 coding DNA: TGTGCCAGCAGCTTGGGGGGCTCAGATACGCAGTATTTT.

This chain links TRBV6-2 or TRBV6-3 with TRBJ1-2; weak D call: TRBD1 (5 bases). The CDR3 sequence is 13 residues long. With 2 bases removed from V and 3 bases from J, the gap between germline ends came to 7 bases. Germline lookup yields CDR1 MNHEY and CDR2 SVGEGT. This chain's CDR3 is CASSYQQDYGYTF. Written as DNA, the CDR3 is TGTGCCAGCAGTTACCAACAGGACTATGGCTACACCTTC.

This chain joins TRBV27 and TRBJ2-1, with 7 bases lining up with TRBD2. V was clipped by 8 bases and J by 4 bases; unmatched bases: 11. Looked up from germline, CDR1 is MNHEY and CDR2 is SMNVEV (reference sequence). The CDR3 is 15 amino acids. The CDR3 here is CASSEGASGYNEQFF. Here the CDR3 DNA reads TGTGCCAGCTCGGAGGGTGCTAGCGGTTACAATGAGCAGTTCTTC.

The genes are TRBV30 and TRBJ2-5; D is ambiguous. This CDR3 is 12 amino acids long. The germline gives CDR1 GTSNPN, CDR2 SVGIG (reference sequence). Trimming left V 5 bases short and J 2 bases short, with 9 bases between. The CDR3 loop reads CAWADNQETQYF. The CDR3 bases are TGTGCCTGGGCGGATAATCAAGAGACCCAGTACTTC.

This clonotype was counted ten times or more. The V call is TRBV20-1, the J call TRBJ2-3; 9 bases line up with TRBD2. J was trimmed by 4 bases and V by 1 base; bases with no gene match: 12. CDR1 and CDR2 from the germline V gene are DFQATT and SNEGSKA (reference sequence). The CDR3 runs to 17 residues. The CDR3 region has the DNA TGCAGTGCTAGAGGGCTCGCGCGGGGGGGCCTCGCAGATACGCAGTATTTT. Translated: CSARGLARGGLADTQYF.

There are a few counts of this clonotype. The chain couples TRBV3-1 to TRBJ2-7; TRBD2 agrees at 10 bases. J was trimmed by 6 bases and V by 4 bases; bases with no gene match: 12. Per the germline V gene, CDR1 is LGHDT and CDR2 is YNNKEL (reference sequence). The CDR3 extends over 16 amino acids. The CDR3 is CASSPLWSGGGGEQYF. CDR3 in DNA: TGTGCCAGCAGCCCCCTATGGAGCGGGGGGGGAGGCGAGCAGTACTTC.

This clonotype showed up just a few times. The chain is built from TRBV7-2 and TRBJ2-7; D might be TRBD2 (7 bases). Germline CDR1 reads SGHTA; CDR2 reads FQGNSA. V shed 1 base and J shed 6 bases, with 13 bases lying between them. The CDR3 length is 14 residues. In nucleotides, the CDR3 is TGTGCCAGCAGCTTAGGAGGGGGGGCCTTCGAGCAGTACTTC. Protein product: CASSLGGGAFEQYF.

Ten or more counts support this clonotype. The V gene is TRBV7-9, the J gene TRBJ1-1; 8 nucleotides agree with TRBD1. Losses at the gene ends were 4 bases for V and 0 bases for J; bases not matched to a gene: 7. The CDR3 consists of 16 residues. Germline lookup yields CDR1 SEHNR and CDR2 FQNEAQ (reference sequence). DNA for the CDR3: TGTGCCAGCAGCTCTGGACAGGGATTTCTGAACACTGAAGCTTTCTTT. The encoded protein is CASSSGQGFLNTEAFF.

There are many counts of this clonotype. The chain has TRBV19 and TRBJ1-4, with D possibly TRBD1 on 6 matching bases. Germline V CDR1 and CDR2: LNHDA, SQIVND (reference sequence). V lost 7 bases to trimming and J lost 8 bases, with 17 bases between them. The CDR3 runs 14 residues. The CDR3 loop reads CASNVGGSGEKLFF. CDR3 sequence (DNA): TGTGCCAGTAATGTGGGGGGCTCGGGAGAAAAACTGTTTTTT.

The chain carries TRBV6-2 or TRBV6-3 and TRBJ2-1; D is possibly TRBD1 (6 bases). Germline-derived CDR1 and CDR2 are MNHEY and SVGEGT. Trimming removed 7 bases at V and 8 bases at J, with 24 bases between. The CDR3 is made up of 16 amino acids. CDR3 sequence: CASISTRGKTSDEQFF. In DNA form, the CDR3 reads TGTGCCAGCATCTCCACCAGGGGTAAAACAAGCGATGAGCAGTTCTTC.

The gene calls are TRBV5-1 and TRBJ1-1; the D is unclear. V lost 5 bases and J 2 bases, leaving 7 bases between the germline ends. Germline CDR1 is SGHRS and CDR2 is YFSETQ. The CDR3 has 12 amino acids. The CDR3 bases are TGCGCCAGCAGAGGACTCAACACTGAAGCTTTCTTT. It specifies CASRGLNTEAFF.

About this clonotype: Germline is not matched at one junction end, which may reflect a read error. The V call is TRBV7-3, the J call TRBJ1-3; no clear D gene. This CDR3 is built from 11 residues. Germline lookup yields CDR1 SGHTA and CDR2 FQGTGA. CDR3 amino acids: CASSSGNTIYF. Written as DNA, the CDR3 is TGTGCCAGTAGCTCTGGAAACACCATATATTTT.

This clonotype has at least ten counts. The rearrangement links TRBV7-3 to TRBJ2-2; D is perhaps TRBD1 or TRBD2 (5 bases each). The germline gives CDR1 SGHTA, CDR2 FQGTGA. Trimming removed 4 bases at V and 8 bases at J, with 17 bases between. The CDR3 sequence is 15 residues long. In DNA, the CDR3 is TGTGCCAGCAGCTCGGGGACGCCCAAAACGGGGGAGCTGTTTTTT. Translated: CASSSGTPKTGELFF.

This clonotype was counted ten times or more. The chain links TRBV2 to TRBJ2-2; tentative D call: TRBD1 (6 bases). CDR1 and CDR2 from the germline V gene are SNHLY and FYNNEI. V was trimmed by 6 bases and J by 0 bases, leaving 11 bases between them. This CDR3 has 15 amino acids. CDR3: CASSNGDTNTGELFF. In DNA, the CDR3 is TGTGCCAGCAGCAACGGGGACACGAACACCGGGGAGCTGTTTTTT.

This chain connects TRBV7-9 to TRBJ1-1; possible D gene TRBD1, 5 bases. CDR3 length: 15 residues. Trimming shortened V by 5 bases and J by 3 bases, and 16 bases separated the two germline ends. Germline loops: CDR1 SEHNR, CDR2 FQNEAQ (reference sequence). CDR3 nucleotide sequence: TGTGCCAGCAGCAACCGGGACGGAAAAGACACTGAAGCTTTCTTT. Amino acids: CASSNRDGKDTEAFF.

This chain joins TRBV7-8 and TRBJ2-2, with unresolved D. The length of the CDR3 is 12 residues. Germline CDR1 SGHVS, CDR2 FQNEAQ. V lost 3 bases and J lost 6, with 5 bases in between. CDR3 sequence: CASSFPPGELFF. The CDR3 DNA reads as TGTGCCAGCAGCTTCCCCCCCGGGGAGCTGTTTTTT.

This clonotype was counted a few times. The chain has TRBV5-5 and TRBJ1-2, with 7 bases fitting TRBD1. This CDR3 contains 15 residues. Germline CDR1 reads SGHKS; CDR2 reads YYEKEE (reference sequence). Trimming removed 4 bases from V and 12 bases from J; junction bases left unmatched: 18. DNA of the CDR3: TGTGCCAGCAGCCCGCCGACAGGGCTTGCTTCCGTTAACACCTTC. Translation: CASSPPTGLASVNTF.

This clonotype was seen many times. The chain recombines TRBV2 with TRBJ1-1; weak D call: TRBD1 (6 bases). Trimming removed 5 bases at V and 0 bases at J, with 7 bases between. CDR1 is SNHLY, CDR2 FYNNEI, per germline. This CDR3 has 13 residues. The DNA of the CDR3 is TGTGCCAGCAGTAGGGACATGAACACTGAAGCTTTCTTT. Amino acids: CASSRDMNTEAFF.

This clonotype showed up just a few times. V gene TRBV6-2 or TRBV6-3 combines with J gene TRBJ2-3, with 7 positions matching TRBD2. Unmatched junction bases numbered 8, after V lost 2 bases and J lost 6 bases. CDR3 size: 15 residues. In germline, CDR1 is MNHEY, CDR2 SVGEGT. Written as DNA, the CDR3 is TGTGCCAGCAGTTACCGAGGACTAGGGTCGGATACGCAGTATTTT. Translated: CASSYRGLGSDTQYF.

The chain has TRBV7-9 and TRBJ2-5; possibly TRBD1 for D (7 bases). Deletions cut 2 bases from V and 5 bases from J, with 24 bases between. The CDR3 consists of 18 residues. From germline, CDR1 is SEHNR and CDR2 FQNEAQ (reference sequence). The CDR3 sequence is CASSLPRPDREVFETQYF. CDR3 sequence (DNA): TGTGCCAGCAGCTTACCGAGACCCGACAGGGAGGTTTTCGAGACCCAGTACTTC.

The CDR3 protein is CASSLAGWGLGGNEQFF. The CDR3 bases are TGTGCCAGCAGTTTAGCGGGCTGGGGGCTTGGAGGGAATGAGCAGTTCTTC. V usage is TRBV9 and J usage is TRBJ2-1; perhaps TRBD2 as D (7 bases). This CDR3 is 17 amino acids long. V lost 5 bases to trimming and J lost 7 bases, with 25 bases between them. CDR1 is SGDLS, CDR2 YYNGEE, per germline.

The chain has TRBV29-1 and TRBJ1-1; TRBD1 is a possible D gene (5 bases). This CDR3 is built from 13 residues. The germline V gene has CDR1 SQVTM and CDR2 ANQGSEA. Trimming took off 5 bases at V and 2 bases at J, with 12 bases between the two ends. CDR3 DNA sequence: TGCAGCGTTTTACGGCAGGGAAACACTGAAGCTTTCTTT. As protein: CSVLRQGNTEAFF.

There are a few counts of this clonotype. V is TRBV2 and J is TRBJ2-3; maybe TRBD2 (6 bases). CDR3 length: 14 amino acids. The germline gives CDR1 SNHLY, CDR2 FYNNEI. Trimming left V 4 bases short and J 4 bases short, with 12 bases between. The CDR3 here is CASSGGLLADTQYF. DNA of the CDR3: TGTGCCAGCAGTGGGGGACTTCTAGCAGATACGCAGTATTTT.